This entry lists 25 T cell receptor beta chains sequenced from one sample in a study of blood T cell repertoires in COVID-19. Using immunoSEQ multiplex PCR, the repertoire was profiled, and TCRdb retains in-frame clones only, with some absent. The top ten hold roughly 7.2% of the sample, which has 180,000 or so clones, over 80% seen once. Sequences were obtained from peripheral blood. All receptors derive from a woman aged 40 to 49 with COVID-19, enrolled during active disease.

This rearrangement joins TRBV19 to TRBJ1-4, with D unclear. The CDR3 loop spans 14 amino acids. Germline V gene lookup returns CDR1 LNHDA and CDR2 SQIVND (reference sequence). V gave up 3 bases and J gave up 0 bases, with 5 bases separating them. In DNA, the CDR3 is TGTGCCAGTAGTATGTCCTCAACTAATGAAAAACTGTTTTTT. It encodes CASSMSSTNEKLFF.

The rearrangement uses TRBV19 and TRBJ1-1, with 7 bases that match TRBD1. From germline, CDR1 is LNHDA and CDR2 SQIVND (reference sequence). J gave up 0 bases and V 6 bases, and 7 bases lay outside the gene matches. The CDR3 contains 15 residues. CDR3 residues: CASSRQGVLNTEAFF. CDR3 DNA sequence: TGTGCCAGTAGCCGCCAGGGGGTCCTGAACACTGAAGCTTTCTTT. The full variable domain, in which reference TRBV19 and TRBJ1-1 provide the parts outside the CDR3, is DGGITQSPKYLFRKEGQNVTLSCEQNLNHDAMYWYRQDPGQGLRLIYYSQIVNDFQKGDIAEGYSVSREKKESFPLTVTSAQKNPTAFYLCASSRQGVLNTEAFFGQGTRLTVV.

V usage is TRBV20-1 and J usage is TRBJ2-3; TRBD2 is a possible D gene (6 bases). The ends were cut back, 3 bases at V and 4 bases at J, with 14 bases in the middle. CDR3 length: 14 residues. Germline V gene lookup returns CDR1 DFQATT and CDR2 SNEGSKA (reference sequence). This chain's CDR3 is CSASLSRGADTQYF. In nucleotides, the CDR3 is TGCAGTGCTAGTCTTTCGCGGGGTGCAGATACGCAGTATTTT.

Comment on this clone: A read error is possible here, since a much larger clone lies one base away. This chain links TRBV19 with TRBJ2-1; no reliable D call. CDR1 and CDR2 from the germline V gene are LNHDA and SQIVND (reference sequence). The CDR3 runs to 11 residues. V was pared by 5 bases and J by 4 bases, with 3 bases between. The chain's CDR3 is CASSSYNEQFF. DNA for the CDR3: TGTGCCAGTAGTTCGTACAATGAGCAGTTCTTC.

V is TRBV7-9 and J is TRBJ1-5, with TRBD1 as a possible D gene (6 bases). The CDR3 length is 14 residues. In germline, CDR1 is SEHNR, CDR2 FQNEAQ (reference sequence). The ends were cut back, 5 bases at V and 3 bases at J, with 11 bases in the middle. For the CDR3, the DNA is TGTGCCAGCAGCACAGGGACCGACAATCAGCCCCAGCATTTT. It codes for CASSTGTDNQPQHF.

A few counts support this clone. The chain links TRBV9 to TRBJ2-5; D unresolved. The CDR3 is 11 amino acids. Per germline, CDR1 SGDLS and CDR2 YYNGEE. The germline V and J ends were trimmed by 2 bases and 7 bases, with 6 bases remaining between them. The CDR3 region has the DNA TGTGCCAGCAGCGTCCCAGGGACCCAGTACTTC. Its translation: CASSVPGTQYF.

V usage is TRBV2 and J usage is TRBJ2-7; 11 nucleotides match TRBD1. V lost 6 bases, J lost 2 bases, and 3 bases stayed unmatched. The CDR3 sequence is 14 residues long. Germline lookup yields CDR1 SNHLY and CDR2 FYNNEI. The CDR3 nucleotides read TGTGCCAGCAGCTTGGACAGGGGGCCCTACGAGCAGTACTTC. This translates into CASSLDRGPYEQYF.

The V gene is TRBV5-1, the J gene TRBJ2-5, with 14 bases matching TRBD2. CDR3 length: 16 amino acids. The trim removed 2 bases at V and 4 bases at J, leaving 4 bases unmatched. CDR1 and CDR2 from the germline V gene are SGHRS and YFSETQ. DNA of the CDR3: TGCGCCAGCAGCTTCCAGGGACTAGCGGGAGTAGAGACCCAGTACTTC. Amino acids: CASSFQGLAGVETQYF.

The chain links TRBV9 to TRBJ2-5; D call uncertain. The germline gives CDR1 SGDLS, CDR2 YYNGEE. The V end lost 1 base, the J end lost 1 base, and 11 bases lay between the germline ends. The CDR3 sequence is 15 residues long. The DNA for the CDR3 is TGTGCCAGCAGCGTAAGGTTACTACCCCAAGAGACCCAGTACTTC. Protein sequence: CASSVRLLPQETQYF.

The chain uses TRBV3-1 (or the pseudogene TRBV3-2) and TRBJ2-7, with a possible D match to TRBD2 (7 bases). Germline V gene lookup returns CDR1 LGHDT and CDR2 YNNKEL (reference sequence). The CDR3 is 17 residues long. V lost 2 bases and J lost 4, with 21 bases in between. In DNA, the CDR3 is TGTGCCAGCAGCCAACGACGGGGAGGGGGGCGTGGGTACGAGCAGTACTTC. Amino acids: CASSQRRGGGRGYEQYF.

The V and J genes are TRBV10-3 and TRBJ1-1, with D perhaps matching TRBD1 (5 bases). CDR1 ENHRY and CDR2 SYGVKD come from the germline V gene. The length of the CDR3 is 13 residues. The V gene lost 3 bases and the J gene lost 6 bases, with 11 bases spanning the gap. The CDR3 here is CAISDKGMAEAFF. The CDR3 coding sequence is TGTGCCATCAGTGATAAGGGGATGGCTGAAGCTTTCTTT.

The chain joins TRBV29-1 to TRBJ1-2; D possibly corresponds to TRBD1 (6 bases). V was trimmed by 7 bases and J by 0 bases, leaving 15 bases between them. Germline loops: CDR1 SQVTM, CDR2 ANQGSEA. CDR3 size: 14 residues. As DNA, the CDR3 is TGCAGCGACCTTTCACAGGGTTCTAACTATGGCTACACCTTC. Translating it yields CSDLSQGSNYGYTF. Full variable domain (outside the CDR3, taken from reference TRBV29-1 and TRBJ1-2): SAVISQKPSRDICQRGTSLTIQCQVDSQVTMMFWYRQQPGQSLTLIATANQGSEATYESGFVIDKFPISRPNLTFSTLTVSNMSPEDSSIYLCSDLSQGSNYGYTFGSGTRLTVV.

The rearrangement joins TRBV7-9 to TRBJ1-5; 9 nucleotides line up with TRBD1. The J segment lost 1 base and the V segment lost 5 bases, leaving 3 bases of the junction unmatched. Germline V gene lookup returns CDR1 SEHNR and CDR2 FQNEAQ (reference sequence). This CDR3 region has 15 residues. CDR3: CASSKQGASNQPQHF. The CDR3 nucleotides are TGTGCCAGCAGCAAACAGGGGGCAAGCAATCAGCCCCAGCATTTT. Looking up the rest from reference TRBV7-9 and TRBJ1-5 gives the full variable domain: DTGVSQNPRHKITKRGQNVTFRCDPISEHNRLYWYRQTLGQGPEFLTYFQNEAQLEKSRLLSDRFSAERPKGSFSTLEIQRTEQGDSAMYLCASSKQGASNQPQHFGDGTRLSIL.

The rearrangement uses TRBV6-6 and TRBJ1-1; 7 positions agree with TRBD1. The CDR3 covers 14 residues. Germline trimming cut 6 bases from V and 4 bases from J; bases unmatched to any gene: 8. Germline V gene data show CDR1 as MNHNY and CDR2 as SVGAGI (reference sequence). CDR3 coding DNA: TGTGCCAGCAGACTAGGGGGCGCCCCCACTGAAGCTTTCTTT. Amino acids: CASRLGGAPTEAFF.

This chain joins TRBV4-1 and TRBJ1-1; TRBD1 aligns across 7 bases. J gave up 2 bases and V 5 bases, and 14 bases lay outside the gene matches. Germline lookup yields CDR1 MGHRA and CDR2 YSYEKL. The CDR3 has 17 amino acids. The CDR3 region has the DNA TGCGCCAGCAGCGGGCACCCACGGACAGGACTTAACACTGAAGCTTTCTTT. Translation gives CASSGHPRTGLNTEAFF.

CDR3 sequence reads: CASSRLGRDLEDTQYF. Here the CDR3 DNA reads TGCGCCAGCAGCCGCCTGGGGCGGGACCTTGAGGATACGCAGTATTTT. The genes are TRBV4-1 and TRBJ2-3; D perhaps matches TRBD2 (6 bases). The CDR3 extends over 16 amino acids. CDR1 is MGHRA and CDR2 is YSYEKL in the germline V gene. Trimming took off 4 bases at V and 6 bases at J, with 20 bases between the two ends.

The V gene is TRBV11-3, the J gene TRBJ2-6; perhaps TRBD1 as D (5 bases). Germline V CDR1 and CDR2: SGHNT, YENEEA. The V and J ends lost 5 bases and 1 base respectively, with 9 bases between them. The CDR3 has 15 residues. DNA for the CDR3: TGTGCCAGCAGCCCCAGGGTATCTGGGGCCAACGTCCTGACTTTC. Its translation: CASSPRVSGANVLTF.

This chain links TRBV19 with TRBJ2-1; the match to TRBD1 covers 11 bases. Germline V lookup: CDR1 LNHDA, CDR2 SQIVND (reference sequence). J lost 1 base, V lost 8 bases, and 7 bases had no gene match. The CDR3 consists of 16 residues. The CDR3 spells CASRTGGAGSYNEQFF. The CDR3, as DNA: TGTGCCAGTCGGACAGGGGGCGCGGGGTCCTACAATGAGCAGTTCTTC.

The chain links TRBV18 to TRBJ1-1, with TRBD1 identical over 7 bases. J was trimmed by 3 bases and V by 6 bases; bases with no gene match: 10. CDR3 length: 15 amino acids. The germline CDR1 and CDR2 sequences are KGHSH and LQKENI. Here the CDR3 DNA reads TGTGCCAGCTCCGAGGGACAGCCTGGCGACACTGAAGCTTTCTTT. This encodes CASSEGQPGDTEAFF.

The V and J genes are TRBV11-2 and TRBJ1-2; D is unresolved. V gave up 2 bases and J gave up 2 bases, with 12 bases separating them. The germline gives CDR1 SGHAT, CDR2 FQNNGV. CDR3 length equals 15 residues. The chain's CDR3 is CASSLSRVRNYGYTF. CDR3 nucleotides: TGTGCCAGCAGCTTAAGCCGAGTCCGGAACTATGGCTACACCTTC.

This clone was detected once. The gene calls are TRBV19 and TRBJ1-5; no clear D gene. Trimming took 0 bases from V and 6 from J, leaving 6 bases between them. CDR1 is LNHDA, CDR2 SQIVND, per germline (reference sequence). The CDR3 contains 13 residues. CDR3 in DNA: TGTGCCAGTAGTATAGAGGAGGTTCAGCCCCAGCATTTT. This encodes CASSIEEVQPQHF.

The V gene is TRBV11-3, the J gene TRBJ1-5; D is possibly TRBD1 (6 bases). Germline loops: CDR1 SGHNT, CDR2 YENEEA. CDR3 length equals 19 residues. With 0 bases removed from V and 0 bases from J, the gap between germline ends came to 18 bases. CDR3 nucleotides: TGTGCCAGCAGCTTAGATCCGGACAGCCGTATTAATAGCAATCAGCCCCAGCATTTT. Encoded protein: CASSLDPDSRINSNQPQHF.

This clone was picked up a small number of times. The chain has TRBV5-6 and TRBJ2-7, with 14 positions matching TRBD2. The junction had 3 bases not matched to a gene; V was cut back by 5 bases and J by 2 bases. Germline CDR1 reads SGHDT; CDR2 reads YYEEEE. The CDR3 totals 15 residues. For the CDR3, the DNA is TGTGCCAGCAGACCGGGACTAGCGGGGGCCTACGAGCAGTACTTC. It yields the protein CASRPGLAGAYEQYF. The complete variable domain, with remaining parts taken from reference TRBV5-6 and TRBJ2-7, reads DAGVTQSPTHLIKTRGQQVTLRCSPKSGHDTVSWYQQALGQGPQFIFQYYEEEERQRGNFPDRFSGHQFPNYSSELNVNALLLGDSALYLCASRPGLAGAYEQYFGPGTRLTVT.

V usage is TRBV5-1 and J usage is TRBJ2-7; 12 nucleotides align to TRBD2. From germline, CDR1 is SGHRS and CDR2 YFSETQ. This CDR3 is built from 14 residues. The V and J ends lost 5 bases and 7 bases, in that order; junction bases with no gene match: 7. The CDR3 reads CASRVSSGREEQYF. In DNA form, the CDR3 reads TGCGCCAGCAGGGTCTCTAGCGGGAGGGAGGAGCAGTACTTC.

The chain links TRBV18 to TRBJ1-4; 11 nucleotides agree with TRBD1. CDR3 length: 15 amino acids. CDR1 is KGHSH and CDR2 is LQKENI in the germline V gene. Trimming took 3 bases from V and 8 from J; bases not matched to a gene: 5. The CDR3 DNA reads as TGTGCCAGCTCACCCCGGACAGGGGGCCACGAAAAACTGTTTTTT. Translating it yields CASSPRTGGHEKLFF.